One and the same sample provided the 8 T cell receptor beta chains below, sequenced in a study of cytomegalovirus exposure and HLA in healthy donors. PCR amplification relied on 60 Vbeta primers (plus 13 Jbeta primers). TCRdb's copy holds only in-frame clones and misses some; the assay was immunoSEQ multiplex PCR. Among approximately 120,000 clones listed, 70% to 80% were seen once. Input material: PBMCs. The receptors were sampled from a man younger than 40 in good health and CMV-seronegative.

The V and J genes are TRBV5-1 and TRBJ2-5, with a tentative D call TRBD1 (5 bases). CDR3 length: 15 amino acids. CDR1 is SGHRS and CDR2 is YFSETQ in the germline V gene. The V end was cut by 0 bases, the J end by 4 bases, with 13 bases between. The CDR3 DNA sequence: TGCGCCAGCAGCTTGGCCCGTCAGCAGGGAGAGACCCAGTACTTC. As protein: CASSLARQQGETQYF.

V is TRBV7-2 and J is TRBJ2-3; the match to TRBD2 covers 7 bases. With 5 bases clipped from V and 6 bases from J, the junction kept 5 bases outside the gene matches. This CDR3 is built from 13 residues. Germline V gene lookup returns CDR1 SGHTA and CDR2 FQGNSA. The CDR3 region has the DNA TGTGCCAGCAGCCGGACTAGTGAGGATACGCAGTATTTT. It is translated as CASSRTSEDTQYF.

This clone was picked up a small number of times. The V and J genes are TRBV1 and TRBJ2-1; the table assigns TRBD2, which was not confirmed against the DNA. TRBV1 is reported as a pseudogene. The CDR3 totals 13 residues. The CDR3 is CTLRENSYNEQFF. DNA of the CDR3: TGCACCCTACGGGAGAATTCCTACAATGAGCAGTTCTTC.

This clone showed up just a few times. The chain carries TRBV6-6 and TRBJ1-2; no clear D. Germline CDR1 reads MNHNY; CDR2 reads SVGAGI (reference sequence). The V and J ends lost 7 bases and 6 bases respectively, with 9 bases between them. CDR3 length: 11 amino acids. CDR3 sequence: CASIGGDGYTF. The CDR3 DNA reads TGTGCCAGCATTGGAGGCGATGGCTACACCTTC.

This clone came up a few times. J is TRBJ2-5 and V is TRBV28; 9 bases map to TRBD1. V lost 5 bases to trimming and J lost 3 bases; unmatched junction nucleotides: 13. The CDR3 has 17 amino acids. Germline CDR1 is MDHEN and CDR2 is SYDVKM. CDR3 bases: TGTGCCAGCAGTCCTGCTCACAGGGGGCTGGGGAAAGAGACCCAGTACTTC. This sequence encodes CASSPAHRGLGKETQYF.

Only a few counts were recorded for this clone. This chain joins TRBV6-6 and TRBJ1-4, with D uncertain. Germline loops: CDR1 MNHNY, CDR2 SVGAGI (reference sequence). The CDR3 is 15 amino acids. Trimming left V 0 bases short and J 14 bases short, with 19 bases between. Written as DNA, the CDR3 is TGTGCCAGCAGTTACTCGAGTACCGAGGCCAGCACGCTGTTTTTT. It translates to CASSYSSTEASTLFF.

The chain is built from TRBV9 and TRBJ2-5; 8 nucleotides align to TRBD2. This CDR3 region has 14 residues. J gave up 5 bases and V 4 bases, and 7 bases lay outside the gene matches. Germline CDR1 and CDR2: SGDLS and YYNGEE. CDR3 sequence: CASSNGGGFETQYF. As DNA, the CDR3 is TGTGCCAGCAGCAACGGGGGGGGTTTTGAGACCCAGTACTTC.

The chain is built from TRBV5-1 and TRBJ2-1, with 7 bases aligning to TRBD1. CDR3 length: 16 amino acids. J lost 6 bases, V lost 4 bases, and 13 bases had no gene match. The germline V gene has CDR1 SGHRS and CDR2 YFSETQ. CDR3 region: CASSPMTGMMGNEQFF. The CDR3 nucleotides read TGCGCCAGCAGCCCGATGACAGGGATGATGGGCAATGAGCAGTTCTTC.